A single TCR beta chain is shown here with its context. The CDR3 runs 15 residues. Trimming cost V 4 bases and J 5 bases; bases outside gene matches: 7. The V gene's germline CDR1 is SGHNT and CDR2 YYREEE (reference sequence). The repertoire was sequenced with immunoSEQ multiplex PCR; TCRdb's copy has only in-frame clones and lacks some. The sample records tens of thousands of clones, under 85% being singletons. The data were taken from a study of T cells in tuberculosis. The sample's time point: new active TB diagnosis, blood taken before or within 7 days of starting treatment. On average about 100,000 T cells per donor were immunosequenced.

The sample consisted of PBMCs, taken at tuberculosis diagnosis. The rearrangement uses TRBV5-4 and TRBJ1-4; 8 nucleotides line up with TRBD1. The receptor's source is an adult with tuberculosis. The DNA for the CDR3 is TGTGCCAGCAGCCCGAGACAGGGGATAAATGAAAAACTGTTTTTT. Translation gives CASSPRQGINEKLFF.